This entry lists 26 T cell receptor beta chains sequenced from one sample in a study of neurological immune-mediated disorders. TCRdb fed the 5' RACE reads into MiXCR, producing one record per CDR3 protein. The sample consists of 35,000 or so distinct CDR3 sequences, under 4% of them appearing once. The sample's time point: longitudinal time-point 1 (baseline). The sequenced sample consisted of PBMCs. The receptors derive from a woman aged 55-69 years with multiple sclerosis.

This clonotype appeared many times. This chain joins TRBV20-1 and TRBJ2-1; 9 bases align to TRBD2. The trim removed 0 bases at V and 10 bases at J, leaving 10 bases unmatched. The CDR3 contains 15 residues. CDR1 and CDR2 from the germline V gene are DFQATT and SNEGSKA (reference sequence). CDR3 region: CSAREPGPAGGEQFF. CDR3 in DNA: TGCAGTGCTAGAGAACCCGGACCGGCGGGGGGGGAGCAGTTCTTC.

In this sample, this clonotype turned up many times. The junction departs from germline at one end; a sequencing error may be responsible. V gene TRBV12-3 or TRBV12-4 combines with J gene TRBJ1-3; D is unresolved. CDR3 length equals 16 residues. This CDR3 reads CASGFTGRDSGNTIYF. The CDR3 nucleotides read TGTGCCAGCGGTTTCACCGGTCGGGACTCTGGAAACACCATATATTTT.

This clonotype was observed a few times. This may arise from a read error, as a much more abundant clone is one base away. This chain joins TRBV5-1 and TRBJ2-1, with D unclear. From germline, CDR1 is SGHRS and CDR2 YFSETQ. There are 15 residues in the CDR3. The CDR3 region has the DNA TGCGCCAGCAGCCCCGATAGGAGCTCCTACATTGAGCAGTTCTTC. Amino acids: CASSPDRSSYIEQFF.

This clonotype has more than one count but fewer than ten. CDR3 in amino acids: CSARLAGLNVAKNIQYF. CDR3 in DNA: TGCAGTGCTAGACTAGCGGGACTTAACGTAGCCAAAAACATTCAGTACTTC. The chain recombines TRBV20-1 with TRBJ2-4; 9 nucleotides line up with TRBD2. The germline CDR1 and CDR2 sequences are DFQATT and SNEGSKA (reference sequence). The CDR3 is made up of 17 amino acids. The junction had 8 bases not matched to a gene; V was cut back by 2 bases and J by 0 bases.

This clonotype was seen ten or more times. V gene TRBV7-9 combines with J gene TRBJ1-5; D remains unclear. The germline V and J ends were trimmed by 1 base and 1 base, with 5 bases remaining between them. CDR1 is SEHNR and CDR2 is FQNEAQ in the germline V gene (reference sequence). The CDR3 extends over 14 amino acids. CDR3 region: CASSLEGSNQPQHF. The CDR3 nucleotides read TGTGCCAGCAGCTTAGAAGGGAGCAATCAGCCCCAGCATTTT. Variable domain in full (rest from reference TRBV7-9 and TRBJ1-5): DTGVSQNPRHKITKRGQNVTFRCDPISEHNRLYWYRQTLGQGPEFLTYFQNEAQLEKSRLLSDRFSAERPKGSFSTLEIQRTEQGDSAMYLCASSLEGSNQPQHFGDGTRLSIL.

This clonotype was seen many times. The rearrangement uses TRBV5-1 and TRBJ2-5; perhaps TRBD2 as D (7 bases). V lost 0 bases to trimming and J lost 1 base, with 19 bases between them. The CDR3 contains 18 residues. The germline gives CDR1 SGHRS, CDR2 YFSETQ. This chain's CDR3 is CASSLAKGGGATQETQYF. The CDR3 bases are TGCGCCAGCAGCTTGGCAAAGGGGGGGGGCGCGACCCAAGAGACCCAGTACTTC. The variable domain in full, with the rest retrieved from reference TRBV5-1 and TRBJ2-5, is KAGVTQTPRYLIKTRGQQVTLSCSPISGHRSVSWYQQTPGQGLQFLFEYFSETQRNKGNFPGRFSGRQFSNSRSEMNVSTLELGDSALYLCASSLAKGGGATQETQYFGPGTRLLVL.

The sample holds many counts of this clonotype. The chain combines TRBV3-1 with TRBJ1-2; D possibly corresponds to TRBD1 (5 bases). The CDR3 spans 14 residues. Germline lookup yields CDR1 LGHDT and CDR2 YNNKEL (reference sequence). Trimming left V 5 bases short and J 6 bases short, with 16 bases between. The CDR3 DNA follows: TGTGCCAGCAGCTTAGAGGGGCGAGGAAATGGCTACACCTTC. It is translated as CASSLEGRGNGYTF.

This clonotype was seen at least ten times. This sequence joins TRBV5-1 and TRBJ1-1; D is possibly TRBD1 (5 bases). Germline V gives CDR1 SGHRS, CDR2 YFSETQ. The CDR3 is made up of 15 amino acids. With 0 bases removed from V and 5 bases from J, the gap between germline ends came to 14 bases. The CDR3: CASSLVPGIRTEAFF. The DNA of the CDR3 is TGCGCCAGCAGCTTGGTCCCAGGGATTAGGACTGAAGCTTTCTTT.

This clonotype occurred many times. J is TRBJ1-5 and V is TRBV7-9; D gene ambiguous. Trimming took 5 bases from V and 4 from J, leaving 6 bases between them. The CDR3 has 12 amino acids. CDR1 is SEHNR and CDR2 is FQNEAQ in the germline V gene (reference sequence). Here the CDR3 DNA reads TGTGCCAGCAGCGCCAAGAATCAGCCCCAGCATTTT. Its translation: CASSAKNQPQHF.

There are many counts of this clonotype. V is TRBV30 and J is TRBJ2-2; 7 positions agree with TRBD1. CDR1 is GTSNPN and CDR2 is SVGIG in the germline V gene (reference sequence). V was clipped by 3 bases and J by 0 bases; unmatched bases: 4. The CDR3 covers 15 residues. Here the CDR3 reads CAWRQGTANTGELFF. In DNA, the CDR3 is TGTGCCTGGAGACAGGGGACCGCGAACACCGGGGAGCTGTTTTTT. The whole variable domain, filled in from reference TRBV30 and TRBJ2-2, reads SQTIHQWPATLVQPVGSPLSLECTVEGTSNPNLYWYRQAAGRGLQLLFYSVGIGQISSEVPQNLSASRPQDRQFILSSKKLLLSDSGFYLCAWRQGTANTGELFFGEGSRLTVL.

This clonotype has at least ten counts. The rearrangement links TRBV9 to TRBJ2-7; 7 nucleotides agree with TRBD2. The CDR3 totals 15 residues. Looked up from germline, CDR1 is SGDLS and CDR2 is YYNGEE. V was pared by 0 bases and J by 0 bases, with 3 bases of the junction left unmatched. CDR3 sequence reads: CASSVALAASYEQYF. In DNA, the CDR3 is TGTGCCAGCAGCGTAGCCCTAGCGGCCTCCTACGAGCAGTACTTC.

This clonotype was seen repeatedly, ten times or more. V and J are TRBV5-1 and TRBJ2-5, with 7 bases identical to TRBD1. The germline V gene encodes CDR1 SGHRS and CDR2 YFSETQ. V lost 0 bases, J lost 10 bases, and 9 bases stayed unmatched. This CDR3 has 14 amino acids. This CDR3 is CASSLEVRGGDQYF. The CDR3 DNA reads as TGCGCCAGCAGCTTGGAAGTCCGAGGGGGCGACCAGTACTTC.

This clonotype showed up many times. The V gene is TRBV7-6, the J gene TRBJ1-6, with TRBD1 identical over 7 bases. The CDR3 length is 15 residues. The junction had 0 bases not matched to a gene; V was cut back by 1 base and J by 3 bases. CDR1 and CDR2 from the germline V gene are SGHVS and FNYEAQ. The CDR3, as DNA: TGTGCCAGCAGCTTAGACAGGGGCTATAATTCACCCCTCCACTTT. It codes for CASSLDRGYNSPLHF. Complete variable domain (other parts from reference TRBV7-6 and TRBJ1-6): GAGVSQSPRYKVTKRGQDVALRCDPISGHVSLYWYRQALGQGPEFLTYFNYEAQQDKSGLPNDRFSAERPEGSISTLTIQRTEQRDSAMYRCASSLDRGYNSPLHFGNGTRLTVT.

In this sample, this clonotype turned up many times. This chain links TRBV3-1 with TRBJ2-3; 9 bases map to TRBD2. V gave up 3 bases and J gave up 3 bases; unmatched junction bases: 4. From germline, CDR1 is LGHDT and CDR2 YNNKEL (reference sequence). This CDR3 region has 15 residues. The chain's CDR3 is CASSQGAGGTDTQYF. CDR3 nucleotide sequence: TGTGCCAGCAGCCAGGGAGCGGGGGGAACAGATACGCAGTATTTT.

This clonotype was seen repeatedly, ten times or more. The chain uses TRBV10-3 and TRBJ2-7; D could derive from TRBD1 or TRBD2 (7 bases each). The germline CDR1 and CDR2 sequences are ENHRY and SYGVKD. Trimming pared 2 bases from V and 3 bases from J, leaving 11 bases between. CDR3 length: 14 residues. CDR3 DNA sequence: TGTGCCATCAGTGAGCAGGGGGGGCGCTACGAGCAGTACTTC. Encoded protein: CAISEQGGRYEQYF.

The chain recombines TRBV18 with TRBJ2-1; TRBD1 agrees at 8 bases. Per germline, CDR1 KGHSH and CDR2 LQKENI. CDR3 length equals 16 residues. The J segment lost 0 bases and the V segment lost 1 base, leaving 2 bases of the junction unmatched. The CDR3 here is CASSPRQGSSYNEQFF. In nucleotides, the CDR3 is TGTGCCAGCTCACCACGACAGGGGAGCTCCTACAATGAGCAGTTCTTC.

This clonotype has at least ten counts. The rearrangement joins TRBV5-1 to TRBJ2-2; a possible D gene is TRBD2 (6 bases). This CDR3 is 15 amino acids long. In germline, CDR1 is SGHRS, CDR2 YFSETQ. The ends were cut back, 2 bases at V and 0 bases at J, with 8 bases in the middle. CDR3 nucleotides: TGCGCCAGCAGCTTACCGGGGGCGAACACCGGGGAGCTGTTTTTT. It is translated as CASSLPGANTGELFF.

This clonotype was detected ten times or more. CDR3 bases: TGCAGTGCTAGAGAAAGTGGGACAGGGAAGGTTGAAGCTTTCTTT. Its translation is CSARESGTGKVEAFF. The chain couples TRBV20-1 to TRBJ1-1, with TRBD1 identical over 9 bases. The CDR3 runs to 15 residues. With 0 bases clipped from V and 7 bases from J, the junction kept 9 bases outside the gene matches. Germline lookup yields CDR1 DFQATT and CDR2 SNEGSKA (reference sequence).

This clonotype showed up many times. Here the CDR3 reads CASSLVGGQYNSPLHF. CDR3 nucleotides: TGCGCCAGCAGCTTGGTAGGTGGACAGTATAATTCACCCCTCCACTTT. The chain combines TRBV5-1 with TRBJ1-6; TRBD1 is a possible D gene (6 bases). This CDR3 comprises 16 residues. V was trimmed by 0 bases and J by 4 bases, leaving 11 bases between them. Per the germline V gene, CDR1 is SGHRS and CDR2 is YFSETQ. Full variable domain (remainder filled in from reference TRBV5-1 and TRBJ1-6): KAGVTQTPRYLIKTRGQQVTLSCSPISGHRSVSWYQQTPGQGLQFLFEYFSETQRNKGNFPGRFSGRQFSNSRSEMNVSTLELGDSALYLCASSLVGGQYNSPLHFGNGTRLTVT.

This clonotype was detected many times. The gene calls are TRBV12-3 or TRBV12-4 and TRBJ2-2, with 7 bases identical to TRBD1. V was clipped by 0 bases and J by 7 bases; unmatched bases: 5. This CDR3 comprises 15 residues. CDR3 DNA: TGTGCCAGCAGTTTAGCGAGAAGGGGGCACGGGGAGCTGTTTTTT. It specifies CASSLARRGHGELFF.

This clonotype was recorded many times. The CDR3, as DNA: TGCAGTGCCGAACTCGGGACTAGCGGGGGGAGCTACAATGAGCAGTTCTTC. It is translated as CSAELGTSGGSYNEQFF. The genes are TRBV20-1 and TRBJ2-1; 15 nucleotides align to TRBD2. With V trimmed by 6 bases and J by 3 bases, 9 bases remained unmatched. CDR3 length equals 17 residues. Germline CDR1 DFQATT, CDR2 SNEGSKA (reference sequence).

This clonotype has a count of ten or more. The rearrangement links TRBV12-3 or TRBV12-4 to TRBJ1-5; the match to TRBD1 covers 7 bases. Losses at the gene ends were 6 bases for V and 3 bases for J; bases not matched to a gene: 5. CDR3 length equals 14 residues. CDR3: CASRVTGNNQPQHF. Here the CDR3 DNA reads TGTGCCAGCAGAGTGACAGGGAACAATCAGCCCCAGCATTTT.

This clonotype was recorded many times. The J gene is TRBJ1-2, the V gene TRBV11-2; TRBD1 matches 12 bases. Germline loops: CDR1 SGHAT, CDR2 FQNNGV. The CDR3 length is 15 residues. Trimming cost V 4 bases and J 7 bases; bases outside gene matches: 7. CDR3 protein: CASSYPGQGASGYTF. In DNA, the CDR3 is TGTGCCAGCAGCTATCCGGGACAGGGGGCCTCTGGCTACACCTTC.

This clonotype has at least ten counts. The chain joins TRBV29-1 to TRBJ2-4; 10 nucleotides line up with TRBD1. The V and J ends lost 0 bases and 3 bases, in that order; junction bases with no gene match: 8. The V gene's germline CDR1 is SQVTM and CDR2 ANQGSEA. This CDR3 spans 17 amino acids. CDR3 sequence (DNA): TGCAGCGTTGAAGACCGGACAGGGGGACGGGTCAAAAACATTCAGTACTTC. Translating it yields CSVEDRTGGRVKNIQYF.

This clonotype was counted ten times or more. The rearrangement joins TRBV5-1 to TRBJ1-4; D not resolved. This CDR3 is built from 14 residues. The V gene's germline CDR1 is SGHRS and CDR2 YFSETQ. V was trimmed by 2 bases and J by 4 bases, leaving 9 bases between them. The chain's CDR3 is CASSFNSFNEKLFF. The CDR3 DNA sequence: TGCGCCAGCAGCTTCAACAGCTTTAATGAAAAACTGTTTTTT.

This clonotype was detected ten times or more. The chain links TRBV10-3 to TRBJ2-7; 7 nucleotides agree with TRBD2. Germline loops: CDR1 ENHRY, CDR2 SYGVKD. The CDR3 extends over 14 amino acids. J gave up 5 bases and V 7 bases, and 11 bases lay outside the gene matches. This CDR3 is CAITPGLDRNEQYF. CDR3 DNA: TGTGCCATCACCCCCGGACTAGACCGCAACGAGCAGTACTTC.